The rows below give T cell receptor beta chains drawn from one sample of a study of T cells in localized non-small cell lung cancer. The protocol was immunoSEQ multiplex PCR, while the TCRdb copy is restricted to in-frame clones and leaves out a portion. The sample holds about 72,000 clones, about four fifths seen once. The input for sequencing was peripheral blood, taken before any cancer treatment. These TCRs come from a female donor older than 55 with stage I lung adenocarcinoma. Both conserved end residues are part of each CDR3. A D gene is named only where the DNA matches it firmly. Only some rows state a clone size, as once, few, many or a class for expanded clones.

TGTGCCAGCAGCTCTAGCGGGGGGGCAGATACGCAGTATTTT	CASSSSGGADTQYF	TRBV5-4	TRBJ2-3	TRBD2	.
TGTGCCAGCAGTCGGGACAGGGGGCGGTCTGAAGCTTTCTTT	CASSRDRGRSEAFF	TRBV27	TRBJ1-1	TRBD1	.
TGTGCCAGCACCCAGGCGGACAGGGCCTACGAGCAGTACTTC	CASTQADRAYEQYF	TRBV28	TRBJ2-7	TRBD1	.
TGCGCCAGCAGCTTGACTTCGGGTTCTAACTATGGCTACACCTTC	CASSLTSGSNYGYTF	TRBV5-1	TRBJ1-2	.	.
TGTGCCAGCAGCTTGTCGGGGGGCCAAGAGACCCAGTACTTC	CASSLSGGQETQYF	TRBV11-1	TRBJ2-5	TRBD2	.
TGTGCCAGCAGCTTAGCCGGGGGTGTCGCTGAAGCTTTCTTT	CASSLAGGVAEAFF	TRBV7-9	TRBJ1-1	.	.
TGTGCCAGTAGGCCCCGGGGCGTCCTTGAGGCCAACGTCCTGACTTTC	CASRPRGVLEANVLTF	TRBV19	TRBJ2-6	.	.
TGTGCCAGCAGGGATGGGGGGAGTTACGAGCAGTACTTC	CASRDGGSYEQYF	TRBV6-6	TRBJ2-7	.	.
TGCAGTGCTCCGGCGGGCACTGAAGCTTTCTTT	CSAPAGTEAFF	TRBV20-1	TRBJ1-1	.	once
TGTGCCAGCAGCCCGGACAGCTACACCGGGGAGCTGTTTTTT	CASSPDSYTGELFF	TRBV9	TRBJ2-2	.	many
TGTGCCAGCAGTCCGGGACAGACCCTCTCCTACGAGCAGTACTTC	CASSPGQTLSYEQYF	TRBV27	TRBJ2-7	TRBD1	.
TGTGCCAGCAGCCGGAACACAGGCGGGACGAACTCTGGAAACACCATATATTTT	CASSRNTGGTNSGNTIYF	TRBV14	TRBJ1-3	.	.
TGTGCCAGCTCACCACCGGGATCCCAAGAGACCCAGTACTTC	CASSPPGSQETQYF	TRBV18	TRBJ2-5	.	.
TGTGCCACCCTCGGACGGACCTACGAGCAGTACTTC	CATLGRTYEQYF	TRBV28	TRBJ2-7	.	once
TGTGCCAGCAGCCGTTACCCCGGGACAGGGGGAGGTTCACCCCTCCACTTT	CASSRYPGTGGGSPLHF	TRBV7-3	TRBJ1-6	TRBD1	.
TGTGCCAGCAGCAACAACTATGGCTACACCTTC	CASSNNYGYTF	TRBV9	TRBJ1-2	.	.
TGTGCCAGCAGCTTGTGGTCCGGACGGAACAATCAGCCCCAGCATTTT	CASSLWSGRNNQPQHF	TRBV5-6	TRBJ1-5	.	.
TGTGCTAGTGGTTTAAGGCTAGCGGGGTCCTACAATGAGCAGTTCTTC	CASGLRLAGSYNEQFF	TRBV12-5	TRBJ2-1	TRBD2	.
TGTGCCAGTATCTCTACGGTATACTCTGGAAACACCATATATTTT	CASISTVYSGNTIYF	TRBV19	TRBJ1-3	.	.
TGTGCCAGTACCCAGACCCAGGGAGGTGAGCAGTTCTTC	CASTQTQGGEQFF	TRBV19	TRBJ2-1	.	.
TGCGCCAGCAGTAAAATCTACGAGCAGTACTTC	CASSKIYEQYF	TRBV10-2	TRBJ2-7	.	.
TGTGCCAGCAGCTTAGGGGTTAGCGGGCCAGATACGCAGTATTTT	CASSLGVSGPDTQYF	TRBV7-3	TRBJ2-3	TRBD2	.
TGTGCCAGCGGGGGGAACACTGAAGCTTTCTTT	CASGGNTEAFF	TRBV6-1	TRBJ1-1	.	.
TGTGCCAGTAGCGAATCACAGGGGGACCGCCAGCCCCAGCATTTT	CASSESQGDRQPQHF	TRBV19	TRBJ1-5	TRBD1	.
TGCGCCAGCAGCTTGGCGGGTTTTCTTTATGGCTACACCTTC	CASSLAGFLYGYTF	TRBV5-1	TRBJ1-2	.	.
TGTGCCAGCAGCTTAGTGAATGGCGGCAACTATGGCTACACCTTC	CASSLVNGGNYGYTF	TRBV7-9	TRBJ1-2	.	.